This T cell receptor beta chain was identified in a study of T cells in Graves' hyperthyroidism and ophthalmopathy. General study points: Most clonotypes expanded in thyroid above 0.001 were likewise present in blood.

The CDR3 loop spans 13 amino acids. Germline CDR1 SNHLY, CDR2 FYNNEI. V was cut by 0 bases and J by 7 bases, with 7 bases left in between. Newly diagnosed patients aged 18 to 65 had hyperthyroidism of under 2 months' duration. For the diagnoses, clinical symptoms, serum thyroxine and TRAb, thyroid ultrasound and orbital computed tomography were used. Researchers took RNA transcripts and amplified the TCR beta CDR3 regions from them. The HTBI set primed first-round TCR CDR3 RT-PCR. One entry per CDR3 protein results from TCRdb running MiXCR on the multiplex PCR reads. The sample contains about 400,000 distinct CDR3 sequences, about 25% of which appear only once. This clonotype was detected only a few times. Antigen: not known.

This TCR came from a man aged 45-65 years with Graves' hyperthyroidism. The J gene is TRBJ2-1, the V gene TRBV2; D unclear. Sequences were obtained from blood. Here the CDR3 reads CASSEALWNEQFF. In DNA form, the CDR3 reads TGTGCCAGCAGTGAAGCGCTTTGGAATGAGCAGTTCTTC.